One and the same sample provided the 10 T cell receptor beta chains below, sequenced in a study of long-term antiretroviral therapy in people with HIV. The assay, immunoSEQ v3.0, was run at survey level. Method: immunoSEQ multiplex PCR; TCRdb's copy keeps in-frame clones and lacks some. The sample includes 20,000 or so clones, 84% of them seen just once. The sequencing here drew on unsorted PBMCs, taken around 6 years after starting antiretroviral therapy. All receptors derive from a man under 40 with HIV.

The chain links TRBV6-1 to TRBJ2-6; 10 bases map to TRBD1. J lost 0 bases, V lost 2 bases, and 10 bases had no gene match. CDR1 MNHNS and CDR2 SASEGT come from the germline V gene. This CDR3 comprises 20 residues. The CDR3 DNA is TGTGCCAGCAGTGAATGGGGGATGACAGGGGGCAACTCTGGGGCCAACGTCCTGACTTTC. Protein product: CASSEWGMTGGNSGANVLTF.

There are a few counts of this clone. The chain employs TRBV19 and TRBJ2-7; a weak D match, TRBD2 (5 bases). The length of the CDR3 is 18 residues. Germline values: CDR1 LNHDA, CDR2 SQIVND (reference sequence). V was trimmed by 2 bases and J by 3 bases, leaving 23 bases between them. The CDR3 DNA reads as TGTGCCAGTAGTATATTCCTTGTCCCGGACGCAACTAGCTACGAGCAGTACTTC. It is translated as CASSIFLVPDATSYEQYF.

The genes are TRBV19 and TRBJ2-5; possible D gene TRBD2, 5 bases. The ends were cut back, 6 bases at V and 0 bases at J, with 8 bases in the middle. Germline-derived CDR1 and CDR2 are LNHDA and SQIVND (reference sequence). CDR3 length: 13 residues. The CDR3: CASSGVYQETQYF. The CDR3 coding sequence is TGTGCCAGTAGCGGGGTGTACCAAGAGACCCAGTACTTC.

This clone was observed a single time. DNA of the CDR3: TGTGCCAGCTCCTACGGCGGGGGTAATGAGCAGTTCTTC. As protein: CASSYGGGNEQFF. V gene TRBV7-3 combines with J gene TRBJ2-1; 7 bases align to TRBD2. The germline CDR1 and CDR2 sequences are SGHTA and FQGTGA. J was trimmed by 7 bases and V by 8 bases; bases with no gene match: 8. The CDR3 loop spans 13 amino acids.

V gene TRBV9 combines with J gene TRBJ2-3; 10 positions match TRBD2. V shed 1 base, J shed 1 base, and the junction held 3 bases outside the gene matches. The CDR3 totals 16 residues. Germline assignment: CDR1 SGDLS and CDR2 YYNGEE. The CDR3 sequence: CASSVPGLAGTDTQYF. CDR3 sequence (DNA): TGTGCCAGCAGCGTACCCGGACTAGCGGGCACAGATACGCAGTATTTT.

The genes are TRBV2 and TRBJ1-2; D gene uncertain. V shed 7 bases and J shed 5 bases, with 17 bases lying between them. Per germline, CDR1 SNHLY and CDR2 FYNNEI. The CDR3 spans 14 residues. CDR3 bases: TGTGCCAGCACCACGGCCGGGTGGCCTTATGGCTACACCTTC. This gives the protein CASTTAGWPYGYTF.

The rearrangement uses TRBV7-3 and TRBJ2-1, with D hard to call. The CDR3 has 15 amino acids. CDR1 and CDR2 (germline): SGHTA, FQGTGA. The V end lost 5 bases, the J end lost 0 bases, and 11 bases lay between the germline ends. The DNA for the CDR3 is TGTGCCAGCAGCCGAGGACCGCCCTCCTACAATGAGCAGTTCTTC. Its protein product is CASSRGPPSYNEQFF.

J is TRBJ1-1 and V is TRBV6-5; D gene uncertain. The CDR3 is 13 residues long. V shed 2 bases and J shed 2 bases, with 6 bases lying between them. Germline loops: CDR1 MNHEY, CDR2 SVGAGI. CDR3 amino acids: CASSYNSNTEAFF. The CDR3, as DNA: TGTGCCAGCAGTTACAACAGTAACACTGAAGCTTTCTTT.

The gene calls are TRBV23-1 and TRBJ2-3; maybe TRBD2 (6 bases). TRBV23-1 qualifies as an ORF whose function is uncertain. The germline V and J ends were trimmed by 1 base and 2 bases, with 16 bases remaining between them. The CDR3 covers 17 residues. The CDR3 is CASSQWGTGEVTDTQYF. CDR3 DNA sequence: TGCGCCAGCAGTCAATGGGGGACGGGAGAAGTCACAGATACGCAGTATTTT.

This clone was observed a handful of times. The V call is TRBV29-1, the J call TRBJ2-1, with TRBD2 matching over 9 bases. The CDR3 contains 14 residues. V shed 4 bases, J shed 7 bases, and the junction held 8 bases outside the gene matches. The V gene's germline CDR1 is SQVTM and CDR2 ANQGSEA. The CDR3 DNA reads TGCAGCGTTGTCGGGCTAGCGGGATCGAATGAGCAGTTCTTC. This translates into CSVVGLAGSNEQFF.